What follows are 30 T cell receptor beta chains derived from one specimen sequenced in a study of cytomegalovirus exposure and HLA in healthy donors. 13 Jbeta primers and 60 Vbeta primers were used for the PCR. The assay was immunoSEQ multiplex PCR, and TCRdb's table has in-frame clones only and misses some. Here the sample table reports 150,000 to 250,000 clones. Input material: PBMCs. The receptors stem from a boy between 10 and 17 years old in good health and CMV-seronegative.

This chain links TRBV19 with TRBJ1-5; D perhaps matches TRBD1 (6 bases). The V end was cut by 1 base, the J end by 3 bases, with 10 bases between. Germline V CDR1 and CDR2: LNHDA, SQIVND (reference sequence). The CDR3 has 15 residues. CDR3 loop: CASSIGGGHNQPQHF. CDR3 nucleotide sequence: TGTGCCAGTAGTATAGGCGGGGGGCACAATCAGCCCCAGCATTTT.

This chain joins TRBV19 and TRBJ2-2; D call uncertain. Germline V lookup: CDR1 LNHDA, CDR2 SQIVND (reference sequence). The germline V and J ends were trimmed by 4 bases and 7 bases, with 13 bases remaining between them. This CDR3 has 14 amino acids. The CDR3 DNA sequence: TGTGCCAGTAGTACAGACGAGCGTAGCGGGGAGCTGTTTTTT. Protein sequence: CASSTDERSGELFF.

V usage is TRBV5-8 and J usage is TRBJ2-3; 12 nucleotides align to TRBD1. CDR3 length equals 17 residues. The germline CDR1 and CDR2 sequences are SGHTS and YDEGEE. V gave up 1 base and J gave up 6 bases; unmatched junction bases: 9. CDR3 coding DNA: TGTGCCAGCAGCTTGATATGGGACAGGGGGCGGGCGGATACGCAGTATTTT. Amino acids: CASSLIWDRGRADTQYF. Complete variable domain (other parts from reference TRBV5-8 and TRBJ2-3): EAGVTQSPTHLIKTRGQQATLRCSPISGHTSVYWYQQALGLGLQFLLWYDEGEERNRGNFPPRFSGRQFPNYSSELNVNALELEDSALYLCASSLIWDRGRADTQYFGPGTRLTVL.

The chain links TRBV6-5 to TRBJ1-2; 7 bases align to TRBD1. V lost 5 bases to trimming and J lost 7 bases; unmatched junction nucleotides: 13. In germline, CDR1 is MNHEY, CDR2 SVGAGI. The CDR3 is 15 amino acids. In nucleotides, the CDR3 is TGTGCCAGCAGTCCCCAGCGCCCGACAGGGTCTGGCTACACCTTC. Translating it yields CASSPQRPTGSGYTF.

V and J are TRBV7-9 and TRBJ1-1, with unresolved D. CDR1 is SEHNR and CDR2 is FQNEAQ in the germline V gene (reference sequence). Trimming took off 4 bases at V and 4 bases at J, with 7 bases between the two ends. The CDR3 length is 12 residues. The CDR3 region has the DNA TGTGCCAGCAGCTACGCGTCCACTGAAGCTTTCTTT. Residues: CASSYASTEAFF.

J is TRBJ2-3 and V is TRBV29-1; 12 bases agree with TRBD2. V lost 4 bases, J lost 1 base, and 6 bases stayed unmatched. Germline loops: CDR1 SQVTM, CDR2 ANQGSEA. The CDR3 spans 16 residues. CDR3 sequence: CSVGLAGVPGTDTQYF. CDR3 DNA: TGCAGCGTTGGACTAGCGGGGGTTCCAGGCACAGATACGCAGTATTTT.

J is TRBJ2-2 and V is TRBV6-5; 7 bases align to TRBD2. CDR1 and CDR2 (germline): MNHEY, SVGAGI. With V trimmed by 7 bases and J by 0 bases, 5 bases remained unmatched. The CDR3 is 15 residues long. In DNA form, the CDR3 reads TGTGCCAGCAACGTCGCGGGGGCGAACACCGGGGAGCTGTTTTTT. Its protein product is CASNVAGANTGELFF.

The chain links TRBV5-1 to TRBJ2-2; D perhaps matches TRBD1 (6 bases). The V and J ends lost 0 bases and 6 bases respectively, with 12 bases between them. CDR1 is SGHRS, CDR2 YFSETQ, per germline. The CDR3 covers 15 residues. CDR3 nucleotides: TGCGCCAGCAGCTTGGTCTACAGGGAATCCGGGGAGCTGTTTTTT. Protein product: CASSLVYRESGELFF.

The CDR3 sequence is CASSSGTGRANVLTF. The DNA for the CDR3 is TGTGCCAGCAGTTCAGGGACAGGTCGGGCCAACGTCCTGACTTTC. This rearrangement joins TRBV27 to TRBJ2-6, with 8 nucleotides matching TRBD1. V lost 4 bases and J lost 5; bases outside the gene matches: 4. The CDR3 totals 15 residues. Germline V gene data show CDR1 as MNHEY and CDR2 as SMNVEV (reference sequence).

The rearrangement joins TRBV30 to TRBJ1-6, with D possibly being TRBD1 (6 bases). The CDR3 is 17 residues long. The germline V gene encodes CDR1 GTSNPN and CDR2 SVGIG (reference sequence). Between the trimmed V and J ends, which lost 3 bases and 3 bases, there was a span of 18 bases. The CDR3 region is CAWSTKIGQFYNSPLHF. In nucleotides, the CDR3 is TGTGCCTGGAGCACTAAAATTGGACAGTTCTATAATTCACCCCTCCACTTT.

The genes are TRBV4-3 and TRBJ1-2; D possibly corresponds to TRBD1 (6 bases). V was pared by 4 bases and J by 3 bases, with 15 bases between. The CDR3 consists of 15 residues. CDR1 is LGHNA and CDR2 is YSLEER in the germline V gene. CDR3 nucleotide sequence: TGCGCCAGCAGCCGGACCAACAGGGAGCACTATGGCTACACCTTC. Encoded protein: CASSRTNREHYGYTF.

A remark on this clone: One junction end does not reproduce the germline sequence, and a read error may be involved. The chain has TRBV7-9 and TRBJ1-1, with a tentative D call TRBD1 (5 bases). Germline V gene sequence: CDR1 SEHNR, CDR2 FQNEAQ (reference sequence). The CDR3 sequence is 11 residues long. The CDR3 DNA follows: TGTGCCAGCAGTCCCCCGGGGGAGTTTAACTTT. This translates into CASSPPGEFNF.

This sequence joins TRBV4-2 and TRBJ2-3; the D gene is possibly TRBD1 (6 bases). This CDR3 spans 15 amino acids. Germline V gives CDR1 LGHNA, CDR2 YNFKEQ. V was cut by 2 bases and J by 5 bases, with 14 bases left in between. The CDR3 here is CASSQTWTDRDTQYF. In DNA, the CDR3 is TGTGCCAGCAGCCAAACGTGGACAGATAGAGATACGCAGTATTTT.

The chain is built from TRBV25-1 and TRBJ1-1; 7 nucleotides agree with TRBD1. From germline, CDR1 is MGHDK and CDR2 SYGVNS. J gave up 0 bases and V 3 bases, and 4 bases lay outside the gene matches. The CDR3 has 15 amino acids. The CDR3 is CASSDPGQMNTEAFF. CDR3 DNA sequence: TGTGCCAGCAGTGATCCGGGACAGATGAACACTGAAGCTTTCTTT.

The chain recombines TRBV11-1 with TRBJ1-4; TRBD1 matches 11 bases. Germline trimming cut 5 bases from V and 6 bases from J; bases unmatched to any gene: 2. The CDR3 covers 14 residues. Germline CDR1 SGHAT, CDR2 FQDESV (reference sequence). CDR3 protein: CASSRDRGDEKLFF. The DNA for the CDR3 is TGTGCCAGCAGCCGGGACAGGGGGGATGAAAAACTGTTTTTT.

The chain has TRBV5-1 and TRBJ2-1, with 9 bases that match TRBD2. In germline, CDR1 is SGHRS, CDR2 YFSETQ. The CDR3 covers 14 residues. Trimming cost V 7 bases and J 2 bases; bases outside gene matches: 4. This CDR3 reads CASGSSGAYNEQFF. In nucleotides, the CDR3 is TGCGCCAGCGGATCTAGCGGGGCCTACAATGAGCAGTTCTTC. Variable domain in full (rest from reference TRBV5-1 and TRBJ2-1): KAGVTQTPRYLIKTRGQQVTLSCSPISGHRSVSWYQQTPGQGLQFLFEYFSETQRNKGNFPGRFSGRQFSNSRSEMNVSTLELGDSALYLCASGSSGAYNEQFFGPGTRLTVL.

CDR3 DNA sequence: TGTGCCAGTAGTCAGGGCCCTAACACTGAAGCTTTCTTT. It is translated as CASSQGPNTEAFF. V and J are TRBV19 and TRBJ1-1; D is perhaps TRBD1 (5 bases). Between the trimmed V and J ends, which lost 5 bases and 2 bases, there was a span of 9 bases. Germline V CDR1 and CDR2: LNHDA, SQIVND (reference sequence). CDR3 length equals 13 residues.

Regarding this clone: Other nucleotide sequences in the sample specify the same CDR3. The chain recombines TRBV5-4 with TRBJ2-1; the D gene is possibly TRBD2 (6 bases). Germline lookup yields CDR1 SGHNT and CDR2 YYREEE (reference sequence). This CDR3 spans 14 amino acids. Trimming removed 5 bases from V and 2 bases from J, with 11 bases in between. For the CDR3, the DNA is TGTGCCAGCAGTGGAAGGACTACCTACAATGAGCAGTTCTTC. Translating it yields CASSGRTTYNEQFF.

This sequence joins TRBV19 and TRBJ1-1; 7 bases are a match to TRBD1. There are 14 residues in the CDR3. Germline-derived CDR1 and CDR2 are LNHDA and SQIVND (reference sequence). With V trimmed by 5 bases and J by 9 bases, 12 bases remained unmatched. The CDR3 sequence: CASSSGQILPQAFF. The CDR3 DNA reads TGTGCCAGTAGTTCGGGACAGATACTACCTCAAGCTTTCTTT.

The chain uses TRBV11-3 and TRBJ2-1; 8 nucleotides agree with TRBD1. There are 14 residues in the CDR3. Losses at the gene ends were 4 bases for V and 8 bases for J; bases not matched to a gene: 7. CDR1 is SGHNT, CDR2 YENEEA, per germline. DNA of the CDR3: TGTGCCAGCAGCTCAGTTGACAGGGGCTATGAGCAGTTCTTC. Its translation: CASSSVDRGYEQFF. Full variable domain (rest looked up from reference TRBV11-3 and TRBJ2-1): EAGVVQSPRYKIIEKKQPVAFWCNPISGHNTLYWYLQNLGQGPELLIRYENEEAVDDSQLPKDRFSAERLKGVDSTLKIQPAELGDSAVYLCASSSVDRGYEQFFGPGTRLTVL.

This chain links TRBV30 with TRBJ1-4; D gene uncertain. The CDR3 length is 13 residues. CDR1 is GTSNPN, CDR2 SVGIG, per germline (reference sequence). V was pared by 8 bases and J by 8 bases, with 18 bases between. This CDR3 reads CALITGSEEKLFF. CDR3 sequence (DNA): TGTGCCCTAATCACGGGGTCTGAGGAAAAACTGTTTTTT. Full variable domain (remainder filled in from reference TRBV30 and TRBJ1-4): SQTIHQWPATLVQPVGSPLSLECTVEGTSNPNLYWYRQAAGRGLQLLFYSVGIGQISSEVPQNLSASRPQDRQFILSSKKLLLSDSGFYLCALITGSEEKLFFGSGTQLSVL.

The J gene is TRBJ2-2, the V gene TRBV6-1; maybe TRBD1 (6 bases). Germline assignment: CDR1 MNHNS and CDR2 SASEGT. V shed 3 bases and J shed 0 bases, with 11 bases lying between them. This CDR3 spans 16 amino acids. The CDR3 reads CASSERGWANTGELFF. The DNA for the CDR3 is TGTGCCAGCAGTGAGAGGGGGTGGGCGAACACCGGGGAGCTGTTTTTT.

J is TRBJ1-1 and V is TRBV27; 7 nucleotides agree with TRBD1. Trimming cost V 5 bases and J 3 bases; bases outside gene matches: 6. Germline V lookup: CDR1 MNHEY, CDR2 SMNVEV (reference sequence). The CDR3 has 14 residues. Here the CDR3 DNA reads TGTGCCAGCAGTGGGGGCAGGGGGGACACTGAAGCTTTCTTT. It codes for CASSGGRGDTEAFF.

This sequence joins TRBV28 and TRBJ2-6, with 7 bases matching TRBD1. CDR1 and CDR2 from the germline V gene are MDHEN and SYDVKM. After removal of 3 bases from V and 0 bases from J, the junction contained 5 bases not matched to a gene. The CDR3 covers 17 residues. The CDR3 is CASSLARGNSGANVLTF. Here the CDR3 DNA reads TGTGCCAGCAGTTTGGCCAGGGGGAACTCTGGGGCCAACGTCCTGACTTTC.

The V and J genes are TRBV6-5 and TRBJ2-5, with 7 bases matching TRBD1. Germline CDR1 is MNHEY and CDR2 is SVGAGI. The CDR3 has 13 amino acids. Trimming at V came to 6 bases and at J to 2 bases, leaving 3 bases not matched to a gene. The CDR3 DNA reads TGTGCCAGCAGAACGACAGGGCAAGAGACCCAGTACTTC. It encodes CASRTTGQETQYF.

For the CDR3, the DNA is TGCAGCGTTGGACCTAGGGGGGGCCCCTACGAGCAGTACTTC. It codes for CSVGPRGGPYEQYF. The chain carries TRBV29-1 and TRBJ2-7; D is possibly TRBD2 (7 bases). Germline CDR1 reads SQVTM; CDR2 reads ANQGSEA. CDR3 size: 14 residues. V shed 4 bases and J shed 2 bases, with 15 bases lying between them.

The V and J genes are TRBV18 and TRBJ1-4; D remains unclear. The length of the CDR3 is 15 residues. V dropped 0 bases and J dropped 5 bases, with 10 bases sitting between them. Germline CDR1 KGHSH, CDR2 LQKENI. DNA for the CDR3: TGTGCCAGCTCACCACCGTCGAGGGAAAATGAAAAACTGTTTTTT. The encoded protein is CASSPPSRENEKLFF.

V gene TRBV5-1 combines with J gene TRBJ1-2; 7 bases agree with TRBD1. Trimming cost V 4 bases and J 6 bases; bases outside gene matches: 6. Germline V gene sequence: CDR1 SGHRS, CDR2 YFSETQ. This CDR3 region has 13 residues. CDR3 nucleotides: TGCGCCAGCAGCAAGACAGGGTATGATGGCTACACCTTC. Translation: CASSKTGYDGYTF.

The chain has TRBV6-6 and TRBJ1-1, with a weak D call TRBD1 (5 bases). Germline values: CDR1 MNHNY, CDR2 SVGAGI (reference sequence). Trimming took off 7 bases at V and 4 bases at J, with 16 bases between the two ends. The CDR3 totals 14 residues. CDR3 region: CASTPPGVVTEAFF. CDR3 nucleotides: TGTGCCAGCACCCCCCCGGGGGTCGTCACTGAAGCTTTCTTT.

CDR3 sequence: CASSYQGVQTDTQYF. CDR3 sequence (DNA): TGTGCCAGCAGCTACCAGGGGGTCCAAACAGATACGCAGTATTTT. The J gene is TRBJ2-3, the V gene TRBV7-9, with 7 bases matching TRBD1. CDR1 and CDR2 (germline): SEHNR, FQNEAQ (reference sequence). After removal of 4 bases from V and 3 bases from J, the junction contained 7 bases not matched to a gene. The CDR3 is 15 amino acids.